This T cell receptor beta chain derives from a study of T-cell memory formation after mild COVID-19 (dated by TCRdb to about 2021). Broadly, across the study: TCR sequence clusters from the two donors were largely donor specific. Two young, previously healthy adult volunteers, one female and one male, were included in the cohort. In a couple of donors, T-cell clones that expanded and contracted after mild COVID-19 were tracked by sequencing TCRalpha and TCRbeta repertoires over time. Study-wide conclusions, independent of this receptor: Some responding clones were found in pre-infection memory, which suggests that pre-existing cross-reactive memory T cells took part in the SARS-CoV-2 response. SARS-CoV-2 specificity was not confirmed for the second-wave clones peaking on day 37. Only two mild cases were covered by the study, and larger cohorts that include severe cases with pre-infection samples were considered necessary. Clones that contracted from day 15 to 85 showed balanced CD4/CD8 phenotypes, whereas a second wave of clones that expanded from day 15 to 37 leaned towards CD4+. Contracting CD4+ clones were located mainly in the CM and EM memory subsets, whereas CD8+ clones were found to be enriched in EMRA.

Looking up the germline V gene yields CDR1 KGHSH and CDR2 LQKENI. V sheds 3 bases and J sheds 1 base, leaving 9 bases between their ends. Including cysteine and phenylalanine, the CDR3 has 14 amino acids. The kept DNA is CDR3 alone, 42 bases in frame from the first base. In this sample, this clonotype turned up a few times. Its binding antigen is unknown. Per-base qualities were not stored, and no clone one base away is much larger. Ficoll-Paque density gradient centrifugation was used to isolate PBMCs. Data came from an Illumina NovaSeq 6000. cDNA libraries for TCRalpha and TCRbeta were prepared by 5'RACE using constant-segment primers, with sample barcodes and unique molecular identifiers added. RNA was extracted from every sample with Trizol reagent. The libraries were amplified in two PCR steps, and the second step added a second sample barcode and Illumina TruSeq adapters. Sequencing of the libraries was done on an Illumina NovaSeq, producing 2 x 150 bp paired-end reads. The study's processing was this. Demultiplexing of reads and collapsing into UMI-guided consensus sequences were performed with migec v1.2.7. Using mixcr v2.1.11, the UMI consensuses were aligned to TRA and TRB V and J templates and assembled into clonotypes. Expanded or contracted clonotypes were those called significant by both edgeR and NoisET, with noise models trained on biological replicates. For edgeR calls, a false discovery rate-adjusted p below 0.01 and a log2 fold-change threshold of 1 were applied. As an exploratory analysis of dynamics, PCA with hierarchical clustering was applied to max-normalized trajectories of the 1000 most abundant clonotypes. The CD4 or CD8 phenotype of responding clones was assigned using the separately sequenced CD4+ and CD8+ repertoires. In-frame beta chains were kept once TCRdb had trimmed the public reads at Q25 with fastp and called clones with MiXCR. Every CDR3 protein is listed once, alongside the most common genes and DNA of its rows. TCRdb's processing, not the authors', yielded these V and J calls. For this sample there are tens of thousands of distinct CDR3 sequences; about 16% appear just once. The ten largest clones add up to approximately 1.4% of the sample.

The source material was PBMCs or a T cell subset sorted from them (not recorded which). This receptor chain uses TRBV18 and TRBJ1-1; the D gene cannot be resolved reliably. This receptor was identified in an adult who had mild COVID-19 (a few samples of this study predate the infection). The sample titles of this study are shuffled in the database, so cell type and time point are left out. The DNA is TGTGCCAGCTCACCTCTTGCAGGGAACACTGAAGCTTTCTTT. Its protein is CASSPLAGNTEAFF.